This T cell receptor beta chain was captured in a study of blood T cell repertoires in COVID-19. Study-wide background: The United States, Italy and Spain provided the acute and convalescent COVID-19 samples.

The V end was cut by 6 bases, the J end by 8 bases, with 11 bases between. The length of the CDR3 is 11 residues. Germline V gene data show CDR1 as SGDLS and CDR2 as YYNGEE. Assay: immunoSEQ multiplex PCR; the TCRdb copy retains only in-frame clones and omits some. The sample holds fewer than 350,000 clones; 88% are singletons and the top ten take over 8%. The sample taken for sequencing was peripheral blood. The sequence derives from a man aged 18 to 30 with active or convalescent COVID-19. The V and J genes are TRBV9 and TRBJ1-2; D is undetermined. CDR3 residues: CASKREWGYTF. The CDR3, as DNA: TGTGCCAGCAAGAGGGAGTGGGGCTACACCTTC.